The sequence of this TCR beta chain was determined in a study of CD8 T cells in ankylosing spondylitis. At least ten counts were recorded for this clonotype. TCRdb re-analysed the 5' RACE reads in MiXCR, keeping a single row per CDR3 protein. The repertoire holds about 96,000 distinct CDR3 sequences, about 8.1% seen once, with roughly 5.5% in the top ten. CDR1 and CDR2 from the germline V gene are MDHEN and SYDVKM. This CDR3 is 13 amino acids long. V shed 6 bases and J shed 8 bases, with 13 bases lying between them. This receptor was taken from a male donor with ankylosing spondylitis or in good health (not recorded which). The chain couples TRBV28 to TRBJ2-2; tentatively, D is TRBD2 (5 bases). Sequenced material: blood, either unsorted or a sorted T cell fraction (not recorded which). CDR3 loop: CASSSISGGELFF. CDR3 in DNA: TGTGCCAGCAGCTCCATCAGCGGTGGGGAGCTGTTTTTT.